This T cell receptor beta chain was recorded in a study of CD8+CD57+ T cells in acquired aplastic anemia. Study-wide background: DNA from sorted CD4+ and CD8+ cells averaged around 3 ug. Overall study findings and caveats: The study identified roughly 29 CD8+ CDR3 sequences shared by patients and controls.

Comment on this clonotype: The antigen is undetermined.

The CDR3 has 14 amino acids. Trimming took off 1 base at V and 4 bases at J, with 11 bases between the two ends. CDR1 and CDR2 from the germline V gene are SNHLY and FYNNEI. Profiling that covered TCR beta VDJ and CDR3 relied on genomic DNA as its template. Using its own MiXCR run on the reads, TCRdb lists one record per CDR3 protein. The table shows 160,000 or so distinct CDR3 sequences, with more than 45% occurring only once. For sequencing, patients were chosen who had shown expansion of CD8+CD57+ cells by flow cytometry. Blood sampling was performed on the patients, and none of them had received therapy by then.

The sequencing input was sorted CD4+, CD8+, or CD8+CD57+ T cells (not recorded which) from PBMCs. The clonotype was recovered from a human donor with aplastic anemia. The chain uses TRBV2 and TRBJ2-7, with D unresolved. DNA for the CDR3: TGTGCCAGCAGTGAAGGGAATCTCATTTACGAGCAGTACTTC. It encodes CASSEGNLIYEQYF.